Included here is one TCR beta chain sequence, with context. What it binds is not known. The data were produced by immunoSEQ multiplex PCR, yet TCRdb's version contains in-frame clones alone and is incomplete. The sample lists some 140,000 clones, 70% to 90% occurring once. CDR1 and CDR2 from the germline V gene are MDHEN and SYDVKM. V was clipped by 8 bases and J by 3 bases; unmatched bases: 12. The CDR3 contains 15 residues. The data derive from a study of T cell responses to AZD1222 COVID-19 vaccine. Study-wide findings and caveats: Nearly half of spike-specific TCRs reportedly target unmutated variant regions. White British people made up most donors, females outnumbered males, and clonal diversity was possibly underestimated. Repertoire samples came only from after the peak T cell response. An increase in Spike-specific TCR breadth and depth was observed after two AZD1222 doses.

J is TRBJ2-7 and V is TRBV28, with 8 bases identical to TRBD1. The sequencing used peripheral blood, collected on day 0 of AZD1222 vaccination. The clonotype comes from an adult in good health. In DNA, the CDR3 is TGTGCCAGCCGTCACCCATTCGGACAGGGCTACGAGCAGTACTTC. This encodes CASRHPFGQGYEQYF.